These 18 T cell receptor beta chains originate from one sample sequenced in a study of blood T cell repertoires in COVID-19. Sequenced by immunoSEQ multiplex PCR; TCRdb stores in-frame clones only, minus some. The sample holds about 130,000 clones, 92% seen once. The sequencing sample was made of peripheral blood. Receptors originate from a man between 50 and 59 years old with COVID-19, enrolled during active disease.

The rearrangement joins TRBV5-1 to TRBJ1-1, with a tentative D call TRBD1 (5 bases). This CDR3 is built from 14 residues. V lost 4 bases and J lost 0, with 10 bases in between. In germline, CDR1 is SGHRS, CDR2 YFSETQ. The CDR3, as DNA: TGCGCCAGCAGCCCAGGGTTCTTGAACACTGAAGCTTTCTTT. The encoded protein is CASSPGFLNTEAFF. Full variable domain (rest looked up from reference TRBV5-1 and TRBJ1-1): KAGVTQTPRYLIKTRGQQVTLSCSPISGHRSVSWYQQTPGQGLQFLFEYFSETQRNKGNFPGRFSGRQFSNSRSEMNVSTLELGDSALYLCASSPGFLNTEAFFGQGTRLTVV.

The CDR3 DNA sequence: TGCGCCAGCAGCCAGCTTAGCGGGGAATTAAACACCGGGGAGCTGTTTTTT. This translates into CASSQLSGELNTGELFF. V usage is TRBV5-1 and J usage is TRBJ2-2; 8 bases agree with TRBD2. Germline V gene data show CDR1 as SGHRS and CDR2 as YFSETQ. The trim removed 4 bases at V and 2 bases at J, leaving 10 bases unmatched. This CDR3 spans 17 amino acids.

This clone was observed a single time. This sequence joins TRBV24-1 and TRBJ2-2, with TRBD1 matching over 8 bases. CDR3 length: 16 amino acids. Germline V gene sequence: CDR1 KGHDR, CDR2 SFDVKD. V lost 3 bases, J lost 5 bases, and 7 bases stayed unmatched. In nucleotides, the CDR3 is TGTGCCACCAGTGATCGACAGGGGAGGACAACCGGGGAGCTGTTTTTT. Protein sequence: CATSDRQGRTTGELFF.

CDR3 sequence: CASSTGHGYTF. The CDR3, as DNA: TGTGCCAGCAGCACCGGTCATGGCTACACCTTC. The chain carries TRBV6-2 or TRBV6-3 and TRBJ1-2; D uncertain. The length of the CDR3 is 11 residues. Germline values: CDR1 MNHEY, CDR2 SVGEGT. V lost 6 bases, J lost 6 bases, and 8 bases lay in between.

The genes are TRBV27 and TRBJ2-2; D is ambiguous. Per the germline V gene, CDR1 is MNHEY and CDR2 is SMNVEV (reference sequence). The V and J ends lost 3 bases and 5 bases respectively, with 13 bases between them. The CDR3 length is 15 residues. DNA of the CDR3: TGTGCCAGCAGTTTTCAGCGACTCGGGACCGGGGAGCTGTTTTTT. This sequence encodes CASSFQRLGTGELFF.

V and J are TRBV7-3 and TRBJ2-7; TRBD2 matches 7 bases. V shed 4 bases, J shed 4 bases, and the junction held 7 bases outside the gene matches. The V gene's germline CDR1 is SGHTA and CDR2 FQGTGA. The CDR3 contains 14 residues. CDR3 sequence (DNA): TGTGCCAGCAGCTCCGCTAGCGGAAGATACGAGCAGTACGTC. Translating it yields CASSSASGRYEQYV.

The rearrangement links TRBV3-1 (or the pseudogene TRBV3-2) to TRBJ1-2; 7 positions match TRBD1. Germline CDR1 and CDR2: LGHDT and YNNKEL (reference sequence). Unmatched junction bases numbered 0, after V lost 3 bases and J lost 2 bases. The CDR3 is made up of 13 amino acids. CDR3 sequence: CASSQGQNYGYTF. In DNA, the CDR3 is TGTGCCAGCAGCCAGGGACAGAACTATGGCTACACCTTC.

This chain connects TRBV19 to TRBJ1-1, with 8 bases identical to TRBD1. From germline, CDR1 is LNHDA and CDR2 SQIVND (reference sequence). The CDR3 spans 14 residues. V trimming: 7 bases; J trimming: 1 base; junction bases outside the gene matches: 5. The CDR3 sequence: CASNRQGTNTEAFF. The CDR3 bases are TGTGCCAGTAACCGACAGGGGACGAACACTGAAGCTTTCTTT. Filled out from reference TRBV19 and TRBJ1-1, the complete variable domain reads DGGITQSPKYLFRKEGQNVTLSCEQNLNHDAMYWYRQDPGQGLRLIYYSQIVNDFQKGDIAEGYSVSREKKESFPLTVTSAQKNPTAFYLCASNRQGTNTEAFFGQGTRLTVV.

The chain joins TRBV6-5 to TRBJ2-7; TRBD1 agrees at 9 bases. Germline trimming cut 5 bases from V and 5 bases from J; bases unmatched to any gene: 4. Germline-derived CDR1 and CDR2 are MNHEY and SVGAGI. The CDR3 is made up of 13 amino acids. The CDR3 DNA follows: TGTGCCAGCAGTCGGGGACAGGGCCACGAGCAGTACGTC. It translates to CASSRGQGHEQYV.

The chain joins TRBV4-1 to TRBJ2-1, with 8 bases fitting TRBD2. The germline gives CDR1 MGHRA, CDR2 YSYEKL. The CDR3 totals 14 residues. J lost 4 bases, V lost 4 bases, and 3 bases had no gene match. DNA for the CDR3: TGCGCCAGCAGCCTAGCGGGACTTTACAATGAGCAGTTCTTC. Translation gives CASSLAGLYNEQFF.

The V call is TRBV6-6, the J call TRBJ2-3; 11 bases are shared with TRBD2. This CDR3 contains 15 residues. V shed 6 bases, J shed 3 bases, and the junction held 5 bases outside the gene matches. The germline gives CDR1 MNHNY, CDR2 SVGAGI (reference sequence). CDR3 nucleotide sequence: TGTGCCAGCAGCCCCTTAGCGGGAGGGACAGATACGCAGTATTTT. Translating gives CASSPLAGGTDTQYF.

This clone was seen just once. The J gene is TRBJ2-2, the V gene TRBV3-1 (or the pseudogene TRBV3-2); TRBD1 might be the D (6 bases). Trimming left V 4 bases short and J 0 bases short, with 9 bases between. Per germline, CDR1 LGHDT and CDR2 YNNKEL (reference sequence). This CDR3 is 15 amino acids long. For the CDR3, the DNA is TGTGCCAGCAGCCTCCAGGGGTCGAACACCGGGGAGCTGTTTTTT. Residues: CASSLQGSNTGELFF.

This clone was seen a single time. This chain uses TRBV5-1 with TRBJ2-5, with TRBD2 matching 8 bases. The V segment lost 4 bases and the J segment 4 bases; nucleotides outside the gene matches: 3. The CDR3 is made up of 13 amino acids. The germline V gene encodes CDR1 SGHRS and CDR2 YFSETQ. CDR3 loop: CASSAGLAETQYF. The CDR3 DNA reads TGCGCCAGCAGCGCTGGACTAGCAGAGACCCAGTACTTC.

This clone has more than one count but fewer than ten. V is TRBV12-5 and J is TRBJ2-7; 11 bases fit TRBD2. The germline CDR1 and CDR2 sequences are LGHNT and FRNRAP. Trimming at V came to 0 bases and at J to 2 bases, leaving 12 bases not matched to a gene. This CDR3 is 19 amino acids long. The CDR3 loop is CASGLVGLAGRSRPYEQYV. CDR3 DNA: TGTGCTAGTGGTTTGGTAGGACTAGCGGGCCGTTCCAGACCCTACGAGCAGTACGTC.

The chain carries TRBV3-1 (or the pseudogene TRBV3-2) and TRBJ1-5; D remains unclear. The CDR3 totals 16 residues. Germline V gene lookup returns CDR1 LGHDT and CDR2 YNNKEL (reference sequence). V lost 1 base to trimming and J lost 2 bases, with 12 bases between them. For the CDR3, the DNA is TGTGCCAGCAGCCAAGGTATTTCTCGGGGCAATCAGCCCCAGCATTTT. It is translated as CASSQGISRGNQPQHF.

The chain couples TRBV7-9 to TRBJ2-7; TRBD1 agrees at 8 bases. V shed 2 bases and J 5 bases; nucleotides not matched to a gene: 5. This CDR3 has 14 amino acids. Germline CDR1 SEHNR, CDR2 FQNEAQ (reference sequence). The CDR3: CASSLLPGGDEQYF. CDR3 nucleotides: TGTGCCAGCAGCTTATTGCCAGGGGGCGACGAGCAGTACTTC.

The chain is built from TRBV2 and TRBJ2-1; the match to TRBD2 covers 14 bases. The CDR3 spans 14 residues. CDR1 and CDR2 from the germline V gene are SNHLY and FYNNEI. V shed 6 bases and J 10 bases; nucleotides not matched to a gene: 5. The CDR3 DNA reads as TGTGCCAGCAGGCGACTAGCGGGAGGGCGGGAGCAGTTCTTC. This sequence encodes CASRRLAGGREQFF.

This clone is a singleton in its sample. The chain carries TRBV9 and TRBJ2-3; TRBD1 aligns across 7 bases. This CDR3 spans 16 amino acids. V trimming: 2 bases; J trimming: 2 bases; junction bases outside the gene matches: 8. The germline gives CDR1 SGDLS, CDR2 YYNGEE. As DNA, the CDR3 is TGTGCCAGCAGCGTGGGACCGGGACAGTACACAGATACGCAGTATTTT. This codes for CASSVGPGQYTDTQYF. The full variable domain, with the rest looked up from reference TRBV9 and TRBJ2-3, is DSGVTQTPKHLITATGQRVTLRCSPRSGDLSVYWYQQSLDQGLQFLIQYYNGEERAKGNILERFSAQQFPDLHSELNLSSLELGDSALYFCASSVGPGQYTDTQYFGPGTRLTVL.